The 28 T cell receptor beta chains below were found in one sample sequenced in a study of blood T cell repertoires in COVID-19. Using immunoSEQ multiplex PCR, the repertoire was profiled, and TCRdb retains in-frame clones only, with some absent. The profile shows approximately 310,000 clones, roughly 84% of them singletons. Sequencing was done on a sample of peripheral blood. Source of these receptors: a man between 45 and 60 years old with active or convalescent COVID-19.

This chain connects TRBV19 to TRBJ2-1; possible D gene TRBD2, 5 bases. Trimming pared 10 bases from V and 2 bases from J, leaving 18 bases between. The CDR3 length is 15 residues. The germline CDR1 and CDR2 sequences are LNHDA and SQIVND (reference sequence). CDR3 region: CAIKTIGGAYNEQFF. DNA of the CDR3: TGTGCCATTAAGACTATCGGTGGGGCCTACAATGAGCAGTTCTTC.

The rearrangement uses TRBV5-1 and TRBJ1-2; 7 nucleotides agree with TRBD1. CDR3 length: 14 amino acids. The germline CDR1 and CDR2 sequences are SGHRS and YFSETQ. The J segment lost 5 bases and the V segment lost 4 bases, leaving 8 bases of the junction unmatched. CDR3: CASSPTGTAYGYTF. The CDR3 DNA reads TGCGCCAGCAGCCCCACCGGGACAGCTTATGGCTACACCTTC.

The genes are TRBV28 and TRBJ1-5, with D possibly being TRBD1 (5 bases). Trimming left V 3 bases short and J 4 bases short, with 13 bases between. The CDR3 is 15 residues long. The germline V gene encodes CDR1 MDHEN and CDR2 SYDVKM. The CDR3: CASSFPQAPNQPQHF. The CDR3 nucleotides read TGTGCCAGCAGTTTTCCACAGGCACCGAATCAGCCCCAGCATTTT.

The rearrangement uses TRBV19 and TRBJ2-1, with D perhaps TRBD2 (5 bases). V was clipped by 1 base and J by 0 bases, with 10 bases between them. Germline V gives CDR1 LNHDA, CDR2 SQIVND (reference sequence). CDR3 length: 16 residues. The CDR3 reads CASSIATGSSYNEQFF. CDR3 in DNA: TGTGCCAGTAGTATAGCGACTGGGAGCTCCTACAATGAGCAGTTCTTC.

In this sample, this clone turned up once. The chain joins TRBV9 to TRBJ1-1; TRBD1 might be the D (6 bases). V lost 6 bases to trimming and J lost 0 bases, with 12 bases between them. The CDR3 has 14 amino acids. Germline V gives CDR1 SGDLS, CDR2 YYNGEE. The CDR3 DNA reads TGTGCCAGCAACCGACAGGCCATGAACACTGAAGCTTTCTTT. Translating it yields CASNRQAMNTEAFF.

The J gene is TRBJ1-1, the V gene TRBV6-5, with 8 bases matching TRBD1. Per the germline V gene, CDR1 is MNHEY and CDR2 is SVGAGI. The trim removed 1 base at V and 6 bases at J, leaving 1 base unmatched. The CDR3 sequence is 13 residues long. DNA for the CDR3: TGTGCCAGCAGTTACTTACAGGGGGCTGAAGCTTTCTTT. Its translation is CASSYLQGAEAFF.

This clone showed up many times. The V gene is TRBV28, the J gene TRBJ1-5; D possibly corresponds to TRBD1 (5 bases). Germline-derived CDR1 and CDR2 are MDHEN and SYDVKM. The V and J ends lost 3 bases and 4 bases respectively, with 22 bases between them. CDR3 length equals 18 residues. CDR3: CASSFFLGGKAGNQPQHF. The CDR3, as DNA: TGTGCCAGCAGTTTTTTTCTGGGGGGGAAGGCTGGAAATCAGCCCCAGCATTTT.

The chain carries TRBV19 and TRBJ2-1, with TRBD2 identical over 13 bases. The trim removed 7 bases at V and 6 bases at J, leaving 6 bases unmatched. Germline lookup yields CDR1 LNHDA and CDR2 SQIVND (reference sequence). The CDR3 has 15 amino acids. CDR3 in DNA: TGTGCCAGTAAAGAGGGACTAGCGGGATCCAATGAGCAGTTCTTC. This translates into CASKEGLAGSNEQFF.

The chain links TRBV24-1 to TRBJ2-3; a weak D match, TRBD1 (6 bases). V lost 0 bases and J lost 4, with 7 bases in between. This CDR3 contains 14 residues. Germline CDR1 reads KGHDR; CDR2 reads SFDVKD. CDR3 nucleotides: TGTGCCACCAGTGATTTGGACAGGCCAGATACGCAGTATTTT. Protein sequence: CATSDLDRPDTQYF.

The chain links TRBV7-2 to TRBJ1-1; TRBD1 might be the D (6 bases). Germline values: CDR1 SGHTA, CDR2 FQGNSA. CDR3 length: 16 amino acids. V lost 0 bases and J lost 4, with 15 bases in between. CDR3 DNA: TGTGCCAGCAGCTTAGCGTGGGGGCAGGGCGGCACTGAAGCTTTCTTT. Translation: CASSLAWGQGGTEAFF.

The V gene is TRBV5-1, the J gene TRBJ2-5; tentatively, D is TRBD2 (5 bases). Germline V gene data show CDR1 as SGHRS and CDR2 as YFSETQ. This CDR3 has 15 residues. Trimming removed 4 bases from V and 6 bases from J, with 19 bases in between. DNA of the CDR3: TGCGCCAGCAGCCCCACGGGGAGTAACGTAAAGACCCAGTACTTC. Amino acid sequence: CASSPTGSNVKTQYF. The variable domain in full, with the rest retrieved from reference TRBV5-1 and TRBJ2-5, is KAGVTQTPRYLIKTRGQQVTLSCSPISGHRSVSWYQQTPGQGLQFLFEYFSETQRNKGNFPGRFSGRQFSNSRSEMNVSTLELGDSALYLCASSPTGSNVKTQYFGPGTRLLVL.

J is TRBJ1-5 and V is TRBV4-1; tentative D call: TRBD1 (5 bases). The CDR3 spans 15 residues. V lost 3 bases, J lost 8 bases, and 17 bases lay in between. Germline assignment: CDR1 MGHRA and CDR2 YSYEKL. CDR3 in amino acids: CASSQGGTVPEPQHF. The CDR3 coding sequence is TGCGCCAGCAGCCAGGGGGGGACGGTTCCGGAGCCCCAGCATTTT.

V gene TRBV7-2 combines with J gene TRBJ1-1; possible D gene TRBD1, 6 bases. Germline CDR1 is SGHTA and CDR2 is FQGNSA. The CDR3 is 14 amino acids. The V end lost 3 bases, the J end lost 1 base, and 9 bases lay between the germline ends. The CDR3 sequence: CASSLGQPNTEAFF. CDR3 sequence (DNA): TGTGCCAGCAGCTTGGGACAACCGAACACTGAAGCTTTCTTT.

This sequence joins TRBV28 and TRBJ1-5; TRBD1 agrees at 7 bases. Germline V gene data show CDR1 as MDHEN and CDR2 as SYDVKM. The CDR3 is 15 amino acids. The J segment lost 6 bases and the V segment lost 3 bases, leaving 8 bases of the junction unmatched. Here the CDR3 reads CASSFPRGVGQPQHF. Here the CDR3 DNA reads TGTGCCAGCAGTTTCCCCAGGGGGGTTGGTCAGCCCCAGCATTTT.

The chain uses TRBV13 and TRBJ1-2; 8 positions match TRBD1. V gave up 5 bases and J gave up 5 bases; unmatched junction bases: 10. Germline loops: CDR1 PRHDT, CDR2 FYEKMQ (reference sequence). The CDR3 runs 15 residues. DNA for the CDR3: TGTGCCAGCAGCAGCGGCGGACAGGGTGGGTATGGCTACACCTTC. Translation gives CASSSGGQGGYGYTF.

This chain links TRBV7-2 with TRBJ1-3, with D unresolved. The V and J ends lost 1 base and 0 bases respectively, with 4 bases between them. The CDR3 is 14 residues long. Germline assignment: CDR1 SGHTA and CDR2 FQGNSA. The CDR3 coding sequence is TGTGCCAGCAGCTTAGTATCCTCTGGAAACACCATATATTTT. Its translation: CASSLVSSGNTIYF.

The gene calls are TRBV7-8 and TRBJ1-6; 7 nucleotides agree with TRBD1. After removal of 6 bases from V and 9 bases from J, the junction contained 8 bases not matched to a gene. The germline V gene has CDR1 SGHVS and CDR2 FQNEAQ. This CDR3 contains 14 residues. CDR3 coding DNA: TGTGCCAGCAGTAGGGACAGTGTTGGTTCACCCCTCCACTTT. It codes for CASSRDSVGSPLHF.

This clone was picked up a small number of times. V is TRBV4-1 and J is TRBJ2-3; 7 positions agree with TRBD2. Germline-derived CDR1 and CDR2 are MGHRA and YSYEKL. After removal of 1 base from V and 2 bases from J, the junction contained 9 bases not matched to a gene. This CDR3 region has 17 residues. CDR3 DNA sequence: TGCGCCAGCAGCCAAGTCTCTAGCGGAGGTGCCACAGATACGCAGTATTTT. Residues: CASSQVSSGGATDTQYF.

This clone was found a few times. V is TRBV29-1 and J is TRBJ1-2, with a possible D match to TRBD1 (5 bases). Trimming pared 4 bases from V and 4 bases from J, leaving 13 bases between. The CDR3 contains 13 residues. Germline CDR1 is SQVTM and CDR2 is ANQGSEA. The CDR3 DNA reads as TGCAGCGTTGTATACTTTAGGGGCTATGGCTACACCTTC. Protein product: CSVVYFRGYGYTF.

In DNA, the CDR3 is TGTGCCAGCAAACTACAGGGGGGCTATGGCTACACCTTC. It is translated as CASKLQGGYGYTF. This chain joins TRBV6-6 and TRBJ1-2; 8 bases match TRBD1. CDR3 size: 13 residues. Germline V CDR1 and CDR2: MNHNY, SVGAGI (reference sequence). V gave up 7 bases and J gave up 4 bases; unmatched junction bases: 5.

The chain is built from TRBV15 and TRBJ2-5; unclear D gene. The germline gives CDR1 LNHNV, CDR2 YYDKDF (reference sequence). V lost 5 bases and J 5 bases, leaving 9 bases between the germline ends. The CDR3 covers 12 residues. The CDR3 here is CATSLVSETQYF. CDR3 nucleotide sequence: TGTGCCACCAGCTTAGTGTCGGAGACCCAGTACTTC.

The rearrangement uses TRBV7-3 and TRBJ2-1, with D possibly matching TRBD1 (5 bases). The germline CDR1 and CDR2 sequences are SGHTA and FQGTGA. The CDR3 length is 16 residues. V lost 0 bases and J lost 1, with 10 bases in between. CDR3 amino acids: CASSLTGPGSYNEQFF. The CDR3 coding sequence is TGTGCCAGCAGCTTAACGGGGCCAGGATCCTACAATGAGCAGTTCTTC.

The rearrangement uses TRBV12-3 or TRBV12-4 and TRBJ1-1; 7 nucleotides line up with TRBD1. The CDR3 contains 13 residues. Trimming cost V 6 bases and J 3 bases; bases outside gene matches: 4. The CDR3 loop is CASSLGQDTEAFF. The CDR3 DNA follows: TGTGCCAGCAGCCTAGGACAGGACACTGAAGCTTTCTTT.

The CDR3 is CASRRSGGVYNEQFF. The CDR3 nucleotides read TGTGCCAGCAGACGATCGGGAGGCGTCTACAATGAGCAGTTCTTC. This rearrangement joins TRBV6-5 to TRBJ2-1; 7 nucleotides agree with TRBD2. Germline trimming cut 6 bases from V and 3 bases from J; bases unmatched to any gene: 8. CDR1 and CDR2 (germline): MNHEY, SVGAGI. The CDR3 sequence is 15 residues long.

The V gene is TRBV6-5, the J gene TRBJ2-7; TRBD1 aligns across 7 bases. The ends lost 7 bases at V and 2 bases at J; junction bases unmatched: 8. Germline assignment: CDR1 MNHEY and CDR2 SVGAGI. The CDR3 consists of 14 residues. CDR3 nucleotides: TGTGCCAGCACTTCCGGGACAGAGCCCTACGAGCAGTACTTC. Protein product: CASTSGTEPYEQYF.

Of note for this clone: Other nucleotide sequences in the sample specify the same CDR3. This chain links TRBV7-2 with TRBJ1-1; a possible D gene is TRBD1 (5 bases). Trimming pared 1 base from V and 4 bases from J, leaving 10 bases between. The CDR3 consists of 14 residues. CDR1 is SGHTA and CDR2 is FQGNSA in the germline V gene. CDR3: CASSLVPGGTEAFF. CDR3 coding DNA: TGTGCCAGCAGCTTAGTACCCGGGGGCACTGAAGCTTTCTTT.

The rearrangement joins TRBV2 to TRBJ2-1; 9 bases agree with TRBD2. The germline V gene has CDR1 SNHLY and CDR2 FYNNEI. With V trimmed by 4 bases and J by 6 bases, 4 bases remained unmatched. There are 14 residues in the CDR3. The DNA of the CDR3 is TGTGCCAGCAGTGCGGTAGCGGGAGTCAATGAGCAGTTCTTC. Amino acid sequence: CASSAVAGVNEQFF.

The CDR3: CSASGRGTGQPQHF. The CDR3 nucleotides read TGCAGTGCTAGTGGCAGGGGTACAGGTCAGCCCCAGCATTTT. The V and J genes are TRBV20-1 and TRBJ1-5; maybe TRBD1 (6 bases). CDR1 DFQATT and CDR2 SNEGSKA come from the germline V gene (reference sequence). The CDR3 runs to 14 residues. The ends were cut back, 3 bases at V and 6 bases at J, with 15 bases in the middle.